This TCR beta chain was observed in a study of radiotherapy plus CTLA-4 blockade in lung cancer. About the study: Among enrolled patients, 15% to 20% responded and around 30% achieved disease control. Study-wide points: TCR clones originating in tumors grew in number in blood after radiotherapy plus ipilimumab.

This CDR3 contains 12 residues. V was cut by 0 bases and J by 7 bases, with 6 bases left in between. The germline gives CDR1 KGHSH, CDR2 LQKENI. With respect to this clone: Its antigen is undetermined. Other DNA sequences from this sample encode an identical CDR3 as well.

The method was immunoSEQ multiplex PCR; TCRdb's version includes in-frame clones alone and lacks a portion of them. The sample shows about 110,000 clones, 85% of them seen only once. Ipilimumab-mediated CTLA-4 blockade plus focal radiation was given to patients having chemo-refractory metastatic non-small-cell lung cancer. This chain links TRBV18 with TRBJ1-2; possibly TRBD1 for D (6 bases). The sample here was peripheral blood, taken from a patient treated with radiotherapy plus ipilimumab. This TCR came from a human donor with non-small cell lung cancer that progressed on radiotherapy plus ipilimumab. Some clones in this sample may be carry-over from other donors' samples. CDR3 nucleotides: TGTGCCAGCTCACCACCCAGGGGTGGCTACACCTTC. Its translation is CASSPPRGGYTF.